This T cell receptor (beta chain) was identified in a study of PD-L1 blockade in urothelial cancer. Generated by immunoSEQ multiplex PCR, the TCRdb table keeps only in-frame clones and is missing some. The sample contains tens of thousands of clones, more than 75% of which appear only once. Trimming took off 0 bases at V and 3 bases at J, with 6 bases between the two ends. Germline CDR1 and CDR2: MNHEY and SMNVEV (reference sequence). This CDR3 contains 13 residues. V and J are TRBV27 and TRBJ2-7; D might be TRBD1 (5 bases). The clonotype comes from a man between 60 and 75 years old with urothelial cancer. The starting material was PBMCs, obtained around atezolizumab (anti-PD-L1) treatment. The CDR3 DNA reads TGTGCCAGCAGTTTATCTAGGGGCTACGAGCAGTACTTC. Amino acids: CASSLSRGYEQYF.